This TCR beta chain is from a study of monozygotic twins with inflammatory bowel disease. The study, taken as a whole, reports: Healthy co-twins had higher TCRbeta inverse Simpson diversity than their IBD twins. It was observed that concordant and discordant twins did not differ in repertoire similarity, possibly given limited power. The sharing of clonotypes with others was lower in IBD patients than in healthy twins, especially with disease activity.

TCRalpha and TCRbeta cDNA underwent two nested PCRs of about 15 and 9 cycles. Using the 5' RACE reads, TCRdb records one entry per CDR3 protein without DNA. The sample has around 450,000 distinct CDR3 sequences. The germline gives CDR1 SGHTA, CDR2 FQGNSA. CDR3 length equals 16 residues. Concerning this clonotype: Its specificity is not known.

The genes are TRBV7-2 and TRBJ2-3; checking the TCRdb D call of TRBD2 is not possible without DNA. The sequencing input was blood. The clonotype comes from a human donor with ulcerative colitis or Crohn's disease, or a healthy co-twin of an affected twin (not recorded which). This chain's CDR3 is CASSGRLAGDADTQYF.